The rows below give T cell receptor beta chains drawn from one sample of a study of glioma-infiltrating T cells. TCRdb analysed the multiplex PCR reads with MiXCR anew, one entry per CDR3 protein. The data contain under 200,000 distinct CDR3 sequences, under 55% of them singletons. The material sequenced was glioma tissue, nonneoplastic brain tissue, or PBMCs (not recorded which). The receptors shown here come from a human donor with low-grade glioma or glioblastoma, undergoing nonglioma brain surgery, or in good health (not recorded which). Each CDR3 is given with its conserved first and last residue. The D gene is left open where the match is weak. A clone size is listed for some rows: how often the clone was seen (once, few, many), or a class if it is expanded.

abundance: -; d_gene: -; v_gene: TRBV7-4; j_gene: TRBJ2-3; CDR3aa: CASSFLVPRTDTQYF; CDR3nt: TGTGCCAGCAGCTTCCTAGTCCCACGCACAGATACGCAGTATTTT
abundance: few; d_gene: -; v_gene: TRBV20-1; j_gene: TRBJ2-1; CDR3aa: CSATTSGPMYNEQFF; CDR3nt: TGCAGTGCCACTACTTCGGGTCCTATGTACAATGAGCAGTTCTTC
abundance: few; d_gene: TRBD2; v_gene: TRBV24-1; j_gene: TRBJ2-7; CDR3aa: CATSGTRGESVYEQYF; CDR3nt: TGTGCCACCAGTGGTACTCGGGGGGAATCGGTCTACGAGCAGTACTTC
abundance: many; d_gene: TRBD2; v_gene: TRBV6-1; j_gene: TRBJ2-7; CDR3aa: CASNPGLAGSYEQYF; CDR3nt: TGTGCCAGCAACCCGGGATTAGCGGGATCCTACGAGCAGTACTTC
abundance: -; d_gene: -; v_gene: TRBV6-1; j_gene: TRBJ1-5; CDR3aa: CVSSMSTEDQRQHF; CDR3nt: TGTGTCAGCAGTATGTCCACAGAGGATCAGCGCCAGCATTTT
abundance: many; d_gene: -; v_gene: TRBV28; j_gene: TRBJ2-7; CDR3aa: CASFLTGAAYEQYF; CDR3nt: TGTGCCAGCTTCTTGACCGGGGCCGCCTACGAGCAGTACTTC
abundance: many; d_gene: -; v_gene: TRBV20-1; j_gene: TRBJ2-1; CDR3aa: CSARVLGASYNEQFF; CDR3nt: TGCAGTGCTAGAGTCCTAGGGGCCTCCTACAATGAGCAGTTCTTC
abundance: -; d_gene: -; v_gene: TRBV2; j_gene: TRBJ2-7; CDR3aa: CASRGDAYEQYF; CDR3nt: TGTGCCAGCAGAGGGGACGCCTACGAGCAGTACTTC
abundance: many; d_gene: -; v_gene: TRBV27; j_gene: TRBJ1-1; CDR3aa: CASSLGRQAFF; CDR3nt: TGTGCCAGCAGTCTGGGCAGGCAAGCTTTCTTT
abundance: -; d_gene: -; v_gene: TRBV5-8; j_gene: TRBJ2-1; CDR3aa: CASGLARGRTLLEQFF; CDR3nt: TGTGCCAGCGGCTTGGCCAGGGGGAGGACCCTCCTAGAGCAGTTCTTC
abundance: -; d_gene: -; v_gene: TRBV6-5; j_gene: TRBJ1-2; CDR3aa: CARSGTQNHGYTF; CDR3nt: TGTGCCAGATCCGGGACACAGAACCATGGCTACACCTTC
abundance: -; d_gene: TRBD1; v_gene: TRBV14; j_gene: TRBJ2-3; CDR3aa: CASIPLGPTQGADTQYF; CDR3nt: TGTGCCAGCATCCCGTTAGGGCCTACGCAGGGGGCAGATACGCAGTATTTT
abundance: few; d_gene: -; v_gene: TRBV10-3; j_gene: TRBJ2-4; CDR3aa: CAISEDVTSNIQYF; CDR3nt: TGTGCCATCAGTGAGGACGTGACTTCAAACATTCAGTACTTC
abundance: -; d_gene: TRBD1; v_gene: TRBV18; j_gene: TRBJ2-1; CDR3aa: CASSPTGGSNNEQFF; CDR3nt: TGTGCCAGCTCACCCACAGGGGGGAGTAACAATGAGCAGTTCTTC
abundance: many; d_gene: TRBD2; v_gene: TRBV20-1; j_gene: TRBJ2-3; CDR3aa: CSAGPTSGTDTQYF; CDR3nt: TGCAGTGCTGGCCCGACTAGCGGGACAGATACGCAGTATTTT
abundance: -; d_gene: TRBD1; v_gene: TRBV29-1; j_gene: TRBJ2-3; CDR3aa: CSVEDFGRGISDTQYF; CDR3nt: TGCAGCGTTGAAGATTTTGGCAGGGGGATATCAGATACTCAGTATTTT
abundance: -; d_gene: TRBD2; v_gene: TRBV7-2; j_gene: TRBJ2-1; CDR3aa: CASSPGLAAARNEQFF; CDR3nt: TGTGCCAGCAGCCCGGGACTAGCGGCTGCACGGAATGAGCAGTTCTTC
abundance: -; d_gene: -; v_gene: TRBV6-1; j_gene: TRBJ2-7; CDR3aa: CGRSEVGWGGDEQYF; CDR3nt: TGTGGCAGAAGTGAAGTGGGTTGGGGAGGAGATGAGCAGTACTTC
abundance: -; d_gene: TRBD1; v_gene: TRBV20-1; j_gene: TRBJ2-1; CDR3aa: CSAHTGTGYNEQFF; CDR3nt: TGCAGTGCTCATACCGGGACAGGGTACAATGAGCAGTTCTTC
abundance: few; d_gene: -; v_gene: TRBV7-2; j_gene: TRBJ2-5; CDR3aa: CASSPFGGPYGETQYF; CDR3nt: TGTGCCAGCAGCCCGTTCGGAGGGCCATACGGAGAGACCCAGTACTTC
abundance: many; d_gene: TRBD1; v_gene: TRBV27; j_gene: TRBJ2-3; CDR3aa: CASSLSVLGQPSTDTQYF; CDR3nt: TGTGCCAGCAGTTTATCAGTCTTGGGACAGCCTAGCACAGATACGCAGTATTTT
abundance: -; d_gene: -; v_gene: TRBV9; j_gene: TRBJ1-1; CDR3aa: CASSPSKDNTEAFF; CDR3nt: TGTGCCAGCAGCCCGAGTAAAGACAACACTGAAGCTTTCTTT
abundance: many; d_gene: TRBD2; v_gene: TRBV6-1; j_gene: TRBJ2-3; CDR3aa: CASRHRLAPDTQYF; CDR3nt: TGTGCCAGCAGACACCGACTAGCTCCAGATACGCAGTATTTT
abundance: many; d_gene: TRBD2; v_gene: TRBV20-1; j_gene: TRBJ2-7; CDR3aa: CSAAGTSATYEQYF; CDR3nt: TGCAGTGCTGCCGGGACTAGCGCTACCTACGAGCAGTACTTC
abundance: -; d_gene: -; v_gene: TRBV20-1; j_gene: TRBJ2-1; CDR3aa: CSANGASSYNEKFF; CDR3nt: TGCAGTGCTAATGGCGCAAGCTCCTACAATGAGAAGTTCTTC
abundance: -; d_gene: -; v_gene: TRBV7-2; j_gene: TRBJ2-7; CDR3aa: CTSSNAGAYEQYF; CDR3nt: TGTACCAGCAGCAACGCGGGCGCCTACGAGCAGTACTTC
abundance: few; d_gene: -; v_gene: TRBV19; j_gene: TRBJ1-4; CDR3aa: CASSIETDGTEKLFF; CDR3nt: TGTGCCAGTAGTATAGAGACGGATGGAACTGAAAAACTGTTTTTT
abundance: -; d_gene: TRBD2; v_gene: TRBV30; j_gene: TRBJ2-1; CDR3aa: CAWSKGLAGYNEQFF; CDR3nt: TGTGCCTGGAGTAAAGGACTAGCGGGATACAATGAGCAGTTCTTC
abundance: -; d_gene: TRBD1; v_gene: TRBV10-3; j_gene: TRBJ2-3; CDR3aa: CAISYPDRAEATDTQYF; CDR3nt: TGTGCCATCAGTTATCCGGACAGGGCTGAGGCTACAGATACGCAGTATTTT
abundance: -; d_gene: TRBD2; v_gene: TRBV5-1; j_gene: TRBJ2-1; CDR3aa: CASTAGLAGGDEQFF; CDR3nt: TGCGCCAGCACCGCGGGACTAGCGGGAGGGGATGAGCAGTTCTTC
abundance: few; d_gene: TRBD1; v_gene: TRBV19; j_gene: TRBJ2-7; CDR3aa: CASSLGQGLNEQYF; CDR3nt: TGTGCCAGTAGTCTCGGACAGGGGCTGAACGAGCAGTACTTC
abundance: -; d_gene: -; v_gene: TRBV28; j_gene: TRBJ2-5; CDR3aa: CVSSLTGQQETQYF; CDR3nt: TGTGTTAGCAGTTTAACCGGGCAACAAGAGACCCAGTACTTC
abundance: -; d_gene: TRBD2; v_gene: TRBV2; j_gene: TRBJ2-7; CDR3aa: CASSQVAAGASYEQYF; CDR3nt: TGTGCCAGCAGCCAAGTGGCAGCGGGGGCCTCCTACGAGCAGTACTTC
abundance: many; d_gene: TRBD1; v_gene: TRBV27; j_gene: TRBJ2-7; CDR3aa: CASTPQGTGDYEQYF; CDR3nt: TGTGCCAGCACCCCTCAAGGGACAGGAGATTACGAGCAGTACTTC
abundance: -; d_gene: TRBD2; v_gene: TRBV15; j_gene: TRBJ2-1; CDR3aa: CATSRESSGSYDEQFF; CDR3nt: TGTGCCACAAGCAGAGAATCTAGCGGATCCTACGATGAGCAGTTCTTC
abundance: -; d_gene: -; v_gene: TRBV29-1; j_gene: TRBJ2-1; CDR3aa: CSVVWGEQFF; CDR3nt: TGCAGCGTTGTGTGGGGTGAGCAGTTCTTC
abundance: -; d_gene: TRBD1; v_gene: TRBV3-1; j_gene: TRBJ2-2; CDR3aa: CASRPIVTGVGGELFF; CDR3nt: TGTGCCAGCCGCCCGATCGTGACAGGGGTGGGCGGGGAGCTGTTTTTT
abundance: many; d_gene: -; v_gene: TRBV18; j_gene: TRBJ2-1; CDR3aa: CASSPLPGKGEQFF; CDR3nt: TGTGCCAGCTCACCATTGCCGGGGAAGGGTGAGCAGTTCTTC
abundance: -; d_gene: -; v_gene: TRBV20-1; j_gene: TRBJ2-2; CDR3aa: CSARDSGKKTGELFF; CDR3nt: TGCAGTGCTAGAGATAGTGGCAAGAAGACCGGGGAGCTGTTTTTT
abundance: many; d_gene: -; v_gene: TRBV25-1; j_gene: TRBJ1-5; CDR3aa: CASSVRGEAQPQHF; CDR3nt: TGTGCCAGCAGTGTAAGGGGGGAAGCTCAGCCCCAGCATTTT
abundance: -; d_gene: -; v_gene: TRBV28; j_gene: TRBJ2-1; CDR3aa: CASSPPRAPYVQFF; CDR3nt: TGTGCCAGCTCTCCCCCCCGGGCCCCCTACGTGCAGTTCTTC
abundance: -; d_gene: TRBD2; v_gene: TRBV6-2/TRBV6-3; j_gene: TRBJ2-7; CDR3aa: CTSRERENGRGDLYEQYF; CDR3nt: TGTACCAGCAGGGAACGCGAGAACGGCCGGGGGGATTTATACGAGCAGTACTTC
abundance: many; d_gene: TRBD2; v_gene: TRBV6-1; j_gene: TRBJ2-7; CDR3aa: CASREAPPGLALYEQYF; CDR3nt: TGTGCCAGCAGAGAGGCCCCTCCGGGACTAGCTTTGTACGAGCAGTACTTC